Detailed here is one T cell receptor beta chain. What it binds is not known. Clones were read by immunoSEQ multiplex PCR, and TCRdb kept only the in-frame ones, dropping some. This sample has 65,000 to 100,000 clones, with approximately 90% found just once. This entry comes from a study of T cell responses to AZD1222 COVID-19 vaccine. General study results and limits: With two AZD1222 doses given, Spike-specific TCR breadth and depth both rose. Repertoire sampling happened only post peak T cell response. Just a handful of people given AZD1222 tested seropositive at baseline. Vaccine-associated CD4 TCRs spanned spike, dominant at 160-218 and 743-854.

In germline, CDR1 is SGHNT, CDR2 YYREEE (reference sequence). The CDR3 has 14 residues. With 8 bases clipped from V and 8 bases from J, the junction kept 10 bases outside the gene matches. Here the sequenced sample was peripheral blood, taken 28 days after the second AZD1222 dose. The source is an adult who received the AZD1222 COVID-19 vaccine. The chain uses TRBV5-4 and TRBJ2-1, with 10 bases matching TRBD2. CDR3 DNA: TGTGCCAGTAGCGGGAGGAAGGGGGTACATGAGCAGTTCTTC. Encoded protein: CASSGRKGVHEQFF. The full variable domain, rest sourced from reference TRBV5-4 and TRBJ2-1, is ETGVTQSPTHLIKTRGQQVTLRCSSQSGHNTVSWYQQALGQGPQFIFQYYREEENGRGNFPPRFSGLQFPNYSSELNVNALELDDSALYLCASSGRKGVHEQFFGPGTRLTVL.